This TCR beta chain was captured by sequencing in a study of blood T cell repertoires in COVID-19. Study-level background: PBMCs, B-cell-depleted T cells, or T cells were the source of the cDNA or gDNA that made up the material.

V was clipped by 5 bases and J by 1 base, with 14 bases between them. The CDR3 spans 15 residues. Germline CDR1 SEHNR, CDR2 FQNEAQ (reference sequence). Cohort placement rested on clinical history that participants reported themselves. The table came from immunoSEQ multiplex PCR; TCRdb's copy has only in-frame clones and leaves some out. Here the sample spans around 400,000 clones, just under 90% being singletons. The sequence was collected from a woman in her twenties or thirties who had recovered from COVID-19. The chain has TRBV7-9 and TRBJ1-1, with unresolved D. Source material: PBMCs or T cells enriched from blood (not recorded which). As DNA, the CDR3 is TGTGCCAGCAGCCCAGGACTGTGGGGGAACACTGAAGCTTTCTTT. This encodes CASSPGLWGNTEAFF.